This T cell receptor (beta chain) was documented in a study of OX40 agonist ivuxolimab in advanced cancers. On the study more broadly: A partial response was reached by three patients: one with hepatocellular carcinoma and two with cutaneous melanoma. Findings and caveats of the study: There were also nonresponders showing low normalized T-cell clonal expansion.

Generated by immunoSEQ multiplex PCR, the TCRdb table keeps only in-frame clones and is missing some. The top ten clones hold about 6.3% of a sample with 40,000 to 55,000 clones, just under 90% of them seen once. V was cut by 4 bases and J by 18 bases, with 19 bases left in between. This CDR3 has 13 amino acids. Germline V gives CDR1 MDHEN, CDR2 SYDVKM. Details on this clone: Its cognate antigen is unknown.

The sequenced sample was CD4+ or CD8+ T cells sorted from blood, obtained in a trial of the OX40 agonist ivuxolimab. This clonotype was obtained from an adult with an advanced solid tumor such as melanoma, head and neck, liver or kidney cancer. The chain has TRBV28 and TRBJ2-6; weak D call: TRBD1 (5 bases). The CDR3 loop is CASSYPGQPSPTF. The CDR3 DNA is TGTGCCAGCAGTTACCCAGGGCAGCCCTCCCCGACTTTC.